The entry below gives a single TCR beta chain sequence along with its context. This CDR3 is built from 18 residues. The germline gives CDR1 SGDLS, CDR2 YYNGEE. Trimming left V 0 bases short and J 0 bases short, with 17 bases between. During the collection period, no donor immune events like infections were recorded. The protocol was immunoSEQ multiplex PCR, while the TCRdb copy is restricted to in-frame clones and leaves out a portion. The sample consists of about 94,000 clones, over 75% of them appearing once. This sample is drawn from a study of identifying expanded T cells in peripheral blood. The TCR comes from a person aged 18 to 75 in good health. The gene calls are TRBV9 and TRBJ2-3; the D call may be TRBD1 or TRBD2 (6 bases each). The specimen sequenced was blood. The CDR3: CASSVGRAAGTSTDTQYF. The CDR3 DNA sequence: TGTGCCAGCAGCGTAGGTCGGGCGGCGGGGACAAGCACAGATACGCAGTATTTT.